The rows below give T cell receptor beta chains drawn from one sample of a study of tumor and adjacent non-tumor tissue in lung cancer. TCRdb re-analysed the multiplex PCR reads in MiXCR, keeping a single row per CDR3 protein. This sample carries fewer than 100,000 distinct CDR3 sequences, 70% to 90% of them seen once, and the ten largest clones take approximately 55%. Material for sequencing was distant non-tumor lung tissue. The source of these receptors is a man aged 55 to 70 with non-small cell lung cancer. Each CDR3 is given with its conserved first and last residue. D genes are given only for firm matches. Clone size is shown for a subset of rows, as once, few, many or a class of expanded clone.

abundance,j_gene,d_gene,v_gene,CDR3aa,CDR3nt
NA,TRBJ1-1,NA,TRBV5-6,CACSLLQGSEAFF,TGTGCTTGCAGCTTGCTTCAGGGCAGTGAAGCTTTCTTC
few,TRBJ2-7,NA,TRBV4-1,CASSQEGPYQFGLYEQYF,TGCGCCAGCAGTCAAGAGGGACCATACCAATTTGGGCTCTACGAGCAGTACTTC
NA,TRBJ1-3,NA,TRBV11-2,CASSSIRVRTGNAIYF,TGTGCCAGCAGCTCCATTAGGGTCCGAACTGGAAACGCCATATATTTT
once,TRBJ2-3,NA,TRBV11-1,CASSLSYYTHYF,TGTGCCAGCAGCTTATCGTACTATACGCACTATTTT
NA,TRBJ2-7,NA,TRBV6-5,CASGNEGVTRCEQYF,TGTGCAAGCGGCAATGAGGGAGTCACTCGCTGCGAGCAGTACTTC
NA,TRBJ1-2,TRBD1,TRBV5-1,CASSVDRDYGYTF,TGCGCCAGCAGCGTTGACAGGGACTATGGCTACACCTTC
NA,TRBJ2-7,NA,TRBV4-3,CATSQRVRGDEQYF,TGCGCCACCAGCCAACGGGTCAGGGGGGACGAGCAGTACTTC
NA,TRBJ2-5,NA,TRBV4-2,CASTRDRGRQETQYF,TGTGCCAGCACCCGAGATAGAGGTAGACAAGAGACCCAGTACTTC
NA,TRBJ2-6,NA,TRBV6-5,CASSLTGTRSRASVLTF,TGTGCCAGCAGCCTAACGGGAACCAGGTCTAGGGCCAGCGTCCTGACTTTC
few,TRBJ1-5,NA,TRBV20-1,CSARTRTGHSNQPQHF,TGCAGTGCTAGAACGAGGACGGGTCATAGCAATCAGCCCCAGCATTTT
NA,TRBJ2-5,NA,TRBV11-2,CASSSTGEGTQYF,TGTGCCAGCAGTTCTACAGGTGAGGGGACCCAGTACTTC
NA,TRBJ1-5,NA,TRBV10-2,CACSEQGSQSQHF,TGCGCCTGCAGTGAACAGGGAAGCCAGTCCCAGCATTTT
few,TRBJ2-5,NA,TRBV11-2,CAISLVTETQYF,TGTGCCATCAGCTTAGTGACGGAGACCCAATACTTC
NA,TRBJ2-5,TRBD1,TRBV11-2,CASISGQVQETRYF,TGTGCCAGCATCTCTGGACAGGTTCAAGAGACCCGGTACTTC
NA,TRBJ1-5,NA,TRBV12-3/TRBV12-4,CASSPSEGCQPQHF,TGTGCCAGCAGTCCCTCCGAGGGATGTCAGCCCCAGCATTTT
many,TRBJ2-3,NA,TRBV11-2,CASSLDRVTDTQYF,TGTGCCAGCAGCTTAGATAGGGTCACAGATACGCAGTATTTT
many,TRBJ1-5,NA,TRBV10-2,CASSEQGSQPQHF,TGCGCCAGCAGTGAACAGGGAAGCCAGCCCCAGCATTTT
NA,TRBJ2-2,TRBD1,TRBV20-1,CSARTGQVITGELFF,TGCAGTGCTAGAACGGGACAGGTTATCACCGGGGAGCTGTTTTTT
NA,TRBJ1-1,NA,TRBV19,CATSIGLSTEAFF,TGTGCCACTAGTATCGGACTGTCCACTGAAGCTTTCTTT
NA,TRBJ2-7,NA,TRBV20-1,CSASPGHGAYEKYF,TGCAGTGCTAGCCCAGGACATGGGGCATACGAGAAGTACTTC
NA,TRBJ1-6,NA,TRBV11-2,CTSSLGWDNNSPLHF,TGTACCAGTAGCTTAGGATGGGACAATAATTCACCCCTCCACTTT
NA,TRBJ2-7,NA,TRBV20-1,CSATTASCEQYF,TGCAGTGCAACGACTGCCTCCTGCGAGCAATACTTC
many,TRBJ1-1,NA,TRBV29-1,CSVSTRGLTEAFF,TGCAGCGTCAGCACGCGGGGGCTCACTGAAGCTTTCTTT